This T cell receptor (beta chain) was sequenced for a study of T cells in Graves' hyperthyroidism and ophthalmopathy. The wider study: Peripheral blood was acquired at first diagnosis, ahead of any therapy whatsoever.

This clonotype was seen more than once but under ten times. Amplified regions were TCR beta CDR3 sequences from RNA transcripts. First-round RT-PCR with HTBI primers amplified the TCR CDR3 region. TCRdb independently ran MiXCR on the multiplex PCR reads; one entry per CDR3 protein. The table records about 350,000 distinct CDR3 sequences, approximately 14% of them present only once. This CDR3 spans 14 amino acids. Per the germline V gene, CDR1 is MNHNS and CDR2 is SASEGT. V lost 9 bases and J lost 8; bases outside the gene matches: 13. The TCR comes from a woman aged 25 to 39 with Graves' hyperthyroidism. Sequencing was performed on blood. The chain joins TRBV6-1 to TRBJ2-1; 7 bases agree with TRBD2. The CDR3 reads CASRGMREWDEQFF. The DNA of the CDR3 is TGTGCCAGTCGGGGCATGCGGGAGTGGGATGAGCAGTTCTTC.